This TCR beta chain was recorded in a study of T cell changes during pregnancy in multiple sclerosis. Assay: immunoSEQ multiplex PCR; the TCRdb copy retains only in-frame clones and omits some. The sample lists fewer than 85,000 clones, about 95% seen once, with 2.5% in the top ten. CDR3 length: 15 amino acids. The junction had 12 bases not matched to a gene; V was cut back by 4 bases and J by 5 bases. Germline V gene lookup returns CDR1 SGDLS and CDR2 YYNGEE. This chain uses TRBV9 with TRBJ2-7; the match to TRBD2 covers 7 bases. The specimen was peripheral blood, collected in the third trimester of pregnancy. The receptor comes from a female donor with multiple sclerosis, enrolled in a pregnancy study. The CDR3 nucleotides read TGTGCCAGCAGCCCGAGGGAGGGGTCCTGGGACGAGCAGTACTTC. Translated: CASSPREGSWDEQYF.